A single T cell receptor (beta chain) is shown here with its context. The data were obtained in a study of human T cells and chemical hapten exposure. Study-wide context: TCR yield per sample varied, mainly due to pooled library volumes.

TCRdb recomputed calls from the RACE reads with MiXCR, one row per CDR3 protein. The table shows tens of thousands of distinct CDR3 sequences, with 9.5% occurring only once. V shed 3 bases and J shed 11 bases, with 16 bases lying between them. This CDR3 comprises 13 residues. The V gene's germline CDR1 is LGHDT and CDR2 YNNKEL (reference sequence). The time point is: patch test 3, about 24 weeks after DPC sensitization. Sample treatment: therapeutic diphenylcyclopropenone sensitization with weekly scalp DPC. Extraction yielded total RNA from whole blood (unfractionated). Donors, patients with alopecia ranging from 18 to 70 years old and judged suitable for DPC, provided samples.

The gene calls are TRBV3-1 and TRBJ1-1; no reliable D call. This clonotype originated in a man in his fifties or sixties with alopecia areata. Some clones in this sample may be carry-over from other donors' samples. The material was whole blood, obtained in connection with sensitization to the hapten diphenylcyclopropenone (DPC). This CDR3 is CASSQTGVGTAFF. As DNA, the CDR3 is TGTGCCAGCAGCCAGACGGGTGTAGGAACGGCTTTCTTT. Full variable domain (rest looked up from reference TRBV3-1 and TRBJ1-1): DTAVSQTPKYLVTQMGNDKSIKCEQNLGHDTMYWYKQDSKKFLKIMFSYNNKELIINETVPNRFSPKSPDKAHLNLHINSLELGDSAVYFCASSQTGVGTAFFGQGTRLTVV.